This T cell receptor (beta chain) was profiled in a study of tumor-infiltrating lymphocytes in primary liver carcinoma. Notes on the study in general: The study found a significantly higher top-250-clone fraction in tumors than in blood (p = 0.039). Tumor region pairs shared more overlap than did tumor-adjacent and tumor-blood pairs.

The CDR3 spans 18 residues. V was shortened by 6 bases and J by 6 bases, with 27 bases between the two germline ends. TCR beta cDNA was reverse-transcribed from 400 to 500 ng of total RNA. The reaction used a constant-region primer and ProtoScript II reverse transcriptase. Three nested multiplex PCR rounds, a slightly modified ARM-PCR method, built the TCR beta libraries. Each of the first two PCR rounds ran approximately 10 cycles with TRBV1-TRBV30 forward and C-beta reverse primers. TCRdb reprocessed the multiplex PCR reads with MiXCR, giving one entry per CDR3 protein. The sample lists more than 100,000 distinct CDR3 sequences; less than 80% were seen once. A word on this clonotype: No antigen is known for it. A read error may explain this, as a much larger clone is one base away. The CDR3 end shows no conserved phenylalanine or tryptophan, and so a read error is likely.

The tissue used was unsorted bulk material of about 19-31 mg. RNA and DNA were co-extracted from it with the AllPrep DNA/RNA mini kit. Infection with HBV was chronic in patients; they were treatment-naive. Over 80% viable tumor cells were present in every tumor sample. The TCR was taken from a woman aged 55-69 years with primary liver carcinoma and hepatitis B virus infection. The specimen was liver tumor tissue from sampling region 1. The subset is: tumor region T1, superior pole. The chain joins TRBV12-3 or TRBV12-4 to TRBJ2-1, with a possible D match to TRBD2 (10 bases). For the CDR3, the DNA is TGTGCCAGCAGCCAGGACAGGGGAGAACTAGCGGGGCGCAATGAGCAGTTCTCC. Its protein product is CASSQDRGELAGRNEQFS.